This T cell receptor (beta chain) was sequenced for a study of shared clonotypes between healthy human individuals. Study overall: Each donor contributed plates that comprised three CD4 naive, three CD4 memory, two CD8 naive and one CD8 memory.

Data came from immunoSEQ multiplex PCR; TCRdb stores just in-frame clones and leaves some out. Of about 2,100,000 clones listed, under 95% are singletons. Positive CCR7 selection of CD45RO-negative cells yielded the naive CD8 cells, and terminally differentiated effector memory CD45RA+ cells were excluded. This CDR3 spans 12 amino acids. V lost 5 bases and J lost 6; bases outside the gene matches: 3. Per germline, CDR1 PRHDT and CDR2 FYEKMQ (reference sequence). The receptor was isolated from a man between 18 and 29 years old in good health. Some clones in this sample may be carry-over from other donors' samples. The sample taken for sequencing was naive CD8+ T cells from PBMCs. The chain couples TRBV13 to TRBJ1-2; TRBD1 aligns across 7 bases. Here the CDR3 reads CASSQTGNGYTF. CDR3 nucleotide sequence: TGTGCCAGCAGCCAGACAGGGAATGGCTACACCTTC.